This TCR beta chain appears in the sequencing data of a study of blood T cell repertoires in COVID-19. Study summary: Acute-phase and convalescent COVID-19 samples originated in the United States, Italy and Spain. The analysed material was cDNA or gDNA that came from T cells, B-cell-depleted T cells, or PBMCs.

CDR3 length: 14 residues. The germline V and J ends were trimmed by 6 bases and 5 bases, with 13 bases remaining between them. The V gene's germline CDR1 is MNHEY and CDR2 SMNVEV (reference sequence). In the original analysis: Using reference gene primer amplification, nucleated cell counts were estimated. Using immunoSEQ multiplex PCR, the repertoire was profiled, and TCRdb retains in-frame clones only, with some absent. V and J calls and clone size are as listed in that table; D and trimming were resolved from the DNA. Seen here are about 120,000 clones, 87% observed once, and the top ten hold 25% to 30%. This clone came up once.

This TCR came from a woman in her sixties or seventies with acute or convalescent COVID-19. Sequencing was carried out using peripheral blood. The gene calls are TRBV27 and TRBJ2-2; the D gene is possibly TRBD1 (6 bases). The CDR3, as DNA: TGTGCCAGCAGACCCATAAGGGGGACCGGGGAGCTGTTTTTT. This sequence encodes CASRPIRGTGELFF.